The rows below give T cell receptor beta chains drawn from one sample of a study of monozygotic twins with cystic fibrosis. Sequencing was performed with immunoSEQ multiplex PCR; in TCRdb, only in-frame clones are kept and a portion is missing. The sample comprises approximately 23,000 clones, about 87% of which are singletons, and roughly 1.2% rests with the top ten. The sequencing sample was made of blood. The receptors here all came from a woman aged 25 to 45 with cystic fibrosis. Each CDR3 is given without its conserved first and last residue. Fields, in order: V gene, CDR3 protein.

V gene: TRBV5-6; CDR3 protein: ASKPMLGRETQY
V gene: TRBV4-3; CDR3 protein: ASSQDFRIYEQY
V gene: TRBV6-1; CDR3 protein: ASSDSGHYSGGYT
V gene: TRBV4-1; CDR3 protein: ASRDRQLLTYNSPLH
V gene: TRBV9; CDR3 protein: ASSPRGRGEAF
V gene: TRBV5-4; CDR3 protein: ASSPGQYEQY
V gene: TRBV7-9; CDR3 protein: ASSFNDVRPGKDEQY
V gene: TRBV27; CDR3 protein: ASSLSRRGSEQY
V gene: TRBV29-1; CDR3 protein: SVEGRGRGYEQY
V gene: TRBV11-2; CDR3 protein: ASSLGFGTEAF
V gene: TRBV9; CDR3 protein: ASSVVGAGDTQY
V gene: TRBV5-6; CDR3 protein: ASGTGTGETNEKLF
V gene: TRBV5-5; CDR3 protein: ASSLLADARQETQY
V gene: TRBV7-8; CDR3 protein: ASSLSGAGELF
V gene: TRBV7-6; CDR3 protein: ASSTRTSGRKETQY
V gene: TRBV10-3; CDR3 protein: AISLTGLNEKLF
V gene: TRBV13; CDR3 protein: ASSPRLGTDTQY
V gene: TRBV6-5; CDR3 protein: ASSSRLGDYEQY
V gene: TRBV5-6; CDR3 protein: ASSLVEAASEAF
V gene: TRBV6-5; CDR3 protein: ASGEQGYYGYT
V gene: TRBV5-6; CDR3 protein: ASSWWQSGNTIY
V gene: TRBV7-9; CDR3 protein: ASSTERFSGANVLT
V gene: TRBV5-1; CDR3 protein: ASSLAGQGISYEQY
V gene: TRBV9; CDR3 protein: ASSTSTGKPQH
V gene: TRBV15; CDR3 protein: ATSLQGSGTNEQF
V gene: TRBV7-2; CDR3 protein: ASSLTSLGTEAF
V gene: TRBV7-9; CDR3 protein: ASSSGRDSGANVLT
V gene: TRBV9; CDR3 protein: ASSVGTSGADTQY
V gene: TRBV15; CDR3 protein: ATSREKNRVREQF
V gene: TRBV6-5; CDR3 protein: ASSYSGADTQY
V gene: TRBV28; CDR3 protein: ASSLWGSREGNTIY
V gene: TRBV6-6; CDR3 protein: ASSPRGPYQPQH
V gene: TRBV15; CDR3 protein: ATSRGGSSRTEAF
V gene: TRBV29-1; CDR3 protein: SVYTGTNGYT
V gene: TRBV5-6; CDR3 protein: ASSWDRTGGAVGNGYT
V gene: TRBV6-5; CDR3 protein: ASSYGTGRNYGYT
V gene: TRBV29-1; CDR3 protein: SVGLGDEKLF
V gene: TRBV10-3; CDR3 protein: AISPGTDYEQY
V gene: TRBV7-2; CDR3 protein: ASSLMGKGYT
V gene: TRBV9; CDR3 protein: ASSVELDAYEQY
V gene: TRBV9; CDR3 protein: ASKNGQGMDGELF
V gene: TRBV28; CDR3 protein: ASSLAPAWAEGNTIY
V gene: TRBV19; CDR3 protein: ASSATLTSGGYNEQF
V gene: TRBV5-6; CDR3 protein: ASSLAWTLGRNSPLH
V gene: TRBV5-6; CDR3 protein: ASSLGQGAGYGYT
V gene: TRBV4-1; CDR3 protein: ASSQDLGGLVGELF
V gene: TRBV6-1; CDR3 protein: ASSQGWSYEQY
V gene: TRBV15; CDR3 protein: ATSGLAGPSYEQY
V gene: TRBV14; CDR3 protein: ASSQDQPGPRPYGYT